What follows describes a single T cell receptor (beta chain). Germline values: CDR1 KGHSH, CDR2 LQKENI. This CDR3 spans 15 amino acids. Trimming took off 0 bases at V and 8 bases at J, with 13 bases between the two ends. Methods used by the authors: Estimates of nucleated cell counts were drawn from the amplification of reference gene primers. Sequenced by immunoSEQ multiplex PCR; TCRdb stores in-frame clones only, minus some. That table is the source of V, J and clone size, and D and trimming were worked out from the DNA. The sample yields around 280,000 clones, roughly nine tenths seen once. All enrollees were about 18 to 89 years old and from approximately 24 US areas. Participants reported their clinical history, and cohort assignment relied on those reports. This record comes from a study of blood T cell repertoires in COVID-19.

The chain couples TRBV18 to TRBJ1-4; D uncertain. The source material was PBMCs or T cells enriched from blood (not recorded which). This clonotype originated in a woman aged 40 to 50 who had recovered from COVID-19. Written as DNA, the CDR3 is TGTGCCAGCTCACCACCGATGGGGAGTGGGGAAAAACTGTTTTTT. This sequence encodes CASSPPMGSGEKLFF. Using reference TRBV18 and TRBJ1-4 for the parts outside the CDR3, the full variable domain is NAGVMQNPRHLVRRRGQEARLRCSPMKGHSHVYWYRQLPEEGLKFMVYLQKENIIDESGMPKERFSAEFPKEGPSILRIQQVVRGDSAAYFCASSPPMGSGEKLFFGSGTQLSVL.